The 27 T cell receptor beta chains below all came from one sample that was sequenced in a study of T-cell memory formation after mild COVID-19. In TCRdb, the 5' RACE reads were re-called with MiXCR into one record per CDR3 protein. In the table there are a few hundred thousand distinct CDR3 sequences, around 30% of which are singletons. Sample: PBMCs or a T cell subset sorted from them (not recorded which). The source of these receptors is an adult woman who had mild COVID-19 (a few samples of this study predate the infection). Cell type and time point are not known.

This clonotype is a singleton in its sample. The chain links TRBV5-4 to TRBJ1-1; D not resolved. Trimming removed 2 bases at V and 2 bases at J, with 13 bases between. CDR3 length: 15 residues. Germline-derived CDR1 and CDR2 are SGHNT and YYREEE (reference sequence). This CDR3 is CASSFSATPNTEAFF. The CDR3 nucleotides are TGTGCCAGCAGCTTTTCGGCCACTCCTAACACTGAAGCTTTCTTT.

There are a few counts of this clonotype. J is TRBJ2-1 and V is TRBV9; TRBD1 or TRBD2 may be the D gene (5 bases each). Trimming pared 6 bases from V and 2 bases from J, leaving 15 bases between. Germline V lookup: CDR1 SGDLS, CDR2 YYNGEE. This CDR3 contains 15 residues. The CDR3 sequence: CASTARDGTYNEQFF. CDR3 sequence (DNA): TGTGCCAGCACGGCCCGGGACGGGACCTACAATGAGCAGTTCTTC.

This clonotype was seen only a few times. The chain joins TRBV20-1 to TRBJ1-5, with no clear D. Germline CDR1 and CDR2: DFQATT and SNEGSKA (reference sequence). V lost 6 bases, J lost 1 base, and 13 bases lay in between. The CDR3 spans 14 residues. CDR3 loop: CSASRHNSNQPQHF. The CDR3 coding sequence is TGCAGTGCCTCTAGGCATAACAGCAATCAGCCCCAGCATTTT.

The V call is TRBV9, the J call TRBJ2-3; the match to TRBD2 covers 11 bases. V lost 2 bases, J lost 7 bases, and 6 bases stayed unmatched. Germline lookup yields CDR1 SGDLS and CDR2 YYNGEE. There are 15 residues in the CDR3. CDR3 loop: CASSVTSGGRHTQYF. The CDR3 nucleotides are TGTGCCAGCAGCGTTACTAGCGGGGGCAGGCATACGCAGTATTTT.

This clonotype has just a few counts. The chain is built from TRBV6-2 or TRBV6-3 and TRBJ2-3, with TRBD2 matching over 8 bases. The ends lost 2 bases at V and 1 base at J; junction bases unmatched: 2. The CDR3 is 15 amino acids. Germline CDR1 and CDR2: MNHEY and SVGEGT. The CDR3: CASSYTGGGTDTQYF. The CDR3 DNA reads TGTGCCAGCAGTTACACGGGGGGGGGCACAGATACGCAGTATTTT.

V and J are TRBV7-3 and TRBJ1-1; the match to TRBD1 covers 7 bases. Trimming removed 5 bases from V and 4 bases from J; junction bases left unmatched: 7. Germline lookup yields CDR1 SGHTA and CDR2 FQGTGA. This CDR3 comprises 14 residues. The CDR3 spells CASSLNQGVTEAFF. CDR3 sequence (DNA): TGTGCCAGCAGCCTTAACCAGGGGGTCACTGAAGCTTTCTTT.

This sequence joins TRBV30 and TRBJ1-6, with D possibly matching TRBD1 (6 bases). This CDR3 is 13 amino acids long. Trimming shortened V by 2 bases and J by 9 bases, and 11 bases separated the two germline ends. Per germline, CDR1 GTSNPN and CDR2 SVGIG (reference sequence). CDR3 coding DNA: TGTGCCTGGAGTAGGTCAGGGGTTTCACCCCTCCACTTT. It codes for CAWSRSGVSPLHF.

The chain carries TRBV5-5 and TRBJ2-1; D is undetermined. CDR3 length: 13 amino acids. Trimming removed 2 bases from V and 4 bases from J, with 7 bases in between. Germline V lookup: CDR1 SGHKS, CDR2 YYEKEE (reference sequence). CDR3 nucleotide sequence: TGTGCCAGCAGCTTTGATATTTACAATGAGCAGTTCTTC. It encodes CASSFDIYNEQFF.

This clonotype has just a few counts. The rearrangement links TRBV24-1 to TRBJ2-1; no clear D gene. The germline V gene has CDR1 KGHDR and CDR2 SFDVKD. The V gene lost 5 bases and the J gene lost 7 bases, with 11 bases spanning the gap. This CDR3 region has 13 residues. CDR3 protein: CATSGARVNEQFF. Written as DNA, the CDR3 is TGTGCCACCAGTGGGGCAAGAGTAAATGAGCAGTTCTTC.

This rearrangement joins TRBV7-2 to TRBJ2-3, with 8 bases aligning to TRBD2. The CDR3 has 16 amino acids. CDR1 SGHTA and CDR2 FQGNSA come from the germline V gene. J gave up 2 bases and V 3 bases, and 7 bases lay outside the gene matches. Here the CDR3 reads CASSLRTSQFTDTQYF. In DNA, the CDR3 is TGTGCCAGCAGCTTGCGGACTAGCCAATTCACAGATACGCAGTATTTT.

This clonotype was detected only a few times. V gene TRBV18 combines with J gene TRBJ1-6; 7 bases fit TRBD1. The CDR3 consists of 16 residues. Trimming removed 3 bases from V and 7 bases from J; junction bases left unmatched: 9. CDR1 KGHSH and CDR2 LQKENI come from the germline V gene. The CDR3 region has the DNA TGTGCCAGCTCACCGATGACAGGGATAGGAAATTCACCCCTCCACTTT. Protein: CASSPMTGIGNSPLHF.

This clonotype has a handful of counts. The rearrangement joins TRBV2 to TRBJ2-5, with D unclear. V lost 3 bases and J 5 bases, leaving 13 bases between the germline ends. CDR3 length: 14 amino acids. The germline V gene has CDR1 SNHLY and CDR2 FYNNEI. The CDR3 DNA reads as TGTGCCAGCAGTGAGAAAAGGGTTGGGGAGACCCAGTACTTC. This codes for CASSEKRVGETQYF.

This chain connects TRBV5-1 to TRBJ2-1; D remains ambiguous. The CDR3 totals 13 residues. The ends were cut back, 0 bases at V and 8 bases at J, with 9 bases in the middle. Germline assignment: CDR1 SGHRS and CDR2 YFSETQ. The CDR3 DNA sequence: TGCGCCAGCAGCTTGGGACCTCTCGATGAGCAGTTCTTC. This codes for CASSLGPLDEQFF.

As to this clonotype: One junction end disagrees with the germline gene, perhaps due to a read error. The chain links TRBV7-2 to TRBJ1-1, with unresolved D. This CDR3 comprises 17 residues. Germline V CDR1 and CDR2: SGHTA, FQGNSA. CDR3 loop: CASTLRSGKIMNTEAFF. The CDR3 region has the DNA TGTGCCAGCACCTTACGTTCCGGGAAAATAATGAACACTGAAGCTTTCTTT.

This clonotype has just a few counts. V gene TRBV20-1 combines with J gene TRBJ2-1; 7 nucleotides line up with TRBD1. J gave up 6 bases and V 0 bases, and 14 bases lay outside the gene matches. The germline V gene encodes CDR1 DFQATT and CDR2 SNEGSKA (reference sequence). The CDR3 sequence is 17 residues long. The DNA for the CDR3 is TGCAGTGCTAGAGATCTTGACAGGGTTGGGAACCCCAATGAGCAGTTCTTC. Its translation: CSARDLDRVGNPNEQFF.

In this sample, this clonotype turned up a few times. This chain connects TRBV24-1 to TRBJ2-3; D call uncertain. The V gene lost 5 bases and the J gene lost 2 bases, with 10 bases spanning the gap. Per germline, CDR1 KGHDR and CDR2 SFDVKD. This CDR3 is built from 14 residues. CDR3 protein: CATSVGSDTDTQYF. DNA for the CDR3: TGTGCCACCAGTGTGGGATCGGACACAGATACGCAGTATTTT.

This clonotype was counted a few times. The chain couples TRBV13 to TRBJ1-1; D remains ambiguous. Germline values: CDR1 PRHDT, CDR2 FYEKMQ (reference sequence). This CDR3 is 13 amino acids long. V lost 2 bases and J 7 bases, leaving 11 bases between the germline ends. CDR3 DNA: TGTGCCAGCAGCTTATACACAGACCGTGAAGCTTTCTTT. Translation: CASSLYTDREAFF.

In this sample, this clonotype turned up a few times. CDR3 sequence (DNA): TGTGCCTGGAGCGCATATGGCGGGGAGCTGTTTTTT. Encoded protein: CAWSAYGGELFF. This rearrangement joins TRBV30 to TRBJ2-2; unclear D gene. The V end was cut by 3 bases, the J end by 7 bases, with 9 bases between. The germline CDR1 and CDR2 sequences are GTSNPN and SVGIG (reference sequence). CDR3 length: 12 amino acids.

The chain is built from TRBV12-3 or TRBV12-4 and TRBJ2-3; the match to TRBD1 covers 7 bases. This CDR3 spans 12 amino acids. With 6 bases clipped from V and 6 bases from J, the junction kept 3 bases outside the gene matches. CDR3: CASSPTGDTQYF. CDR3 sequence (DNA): TGTGCCAGCAGCCCGACAGGGGATACGCAGTATTTT.

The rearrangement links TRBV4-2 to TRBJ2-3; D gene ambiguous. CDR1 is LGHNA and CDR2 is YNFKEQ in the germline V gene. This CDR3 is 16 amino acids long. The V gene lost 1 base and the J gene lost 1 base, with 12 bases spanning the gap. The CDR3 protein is CASSQGRLEGTDTQYF. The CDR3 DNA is TGTGCCAGCAGCCAAGGAAGGCTAGAGGGCACAGATACGCAGTATTTT.

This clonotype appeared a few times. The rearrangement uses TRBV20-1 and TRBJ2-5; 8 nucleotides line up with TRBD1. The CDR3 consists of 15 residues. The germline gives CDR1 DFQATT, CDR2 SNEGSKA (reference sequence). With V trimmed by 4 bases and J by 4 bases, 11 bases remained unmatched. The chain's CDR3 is CSAKSDREVTETQYF. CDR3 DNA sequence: TGCAGTGCTAAGTCGGACAGGGAAGTCACAGAGACCCAGTACTTC.

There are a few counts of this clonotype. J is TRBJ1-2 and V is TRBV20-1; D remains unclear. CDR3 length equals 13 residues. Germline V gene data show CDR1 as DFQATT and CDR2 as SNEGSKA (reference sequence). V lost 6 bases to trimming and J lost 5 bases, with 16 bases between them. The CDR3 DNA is TGCAGTGCCTACAGCCCGCCCCTGTATGGCTACACCTTC. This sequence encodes CSAYSPPLYGYTF.

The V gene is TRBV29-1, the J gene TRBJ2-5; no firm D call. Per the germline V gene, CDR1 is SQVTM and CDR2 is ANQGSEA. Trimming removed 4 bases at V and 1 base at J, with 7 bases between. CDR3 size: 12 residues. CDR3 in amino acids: CSVARSQETQYF. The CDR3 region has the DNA TGCAGCGTTGCCCGGTCCCAAGAGACCCAGTACTTC.

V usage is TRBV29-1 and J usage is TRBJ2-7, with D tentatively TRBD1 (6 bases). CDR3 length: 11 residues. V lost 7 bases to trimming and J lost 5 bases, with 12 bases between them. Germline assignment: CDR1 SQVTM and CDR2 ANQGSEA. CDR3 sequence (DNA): TGCAGCGCCGGACCAGGGGACGAGCAGTACTTC. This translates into CSAGPGDEQYF.

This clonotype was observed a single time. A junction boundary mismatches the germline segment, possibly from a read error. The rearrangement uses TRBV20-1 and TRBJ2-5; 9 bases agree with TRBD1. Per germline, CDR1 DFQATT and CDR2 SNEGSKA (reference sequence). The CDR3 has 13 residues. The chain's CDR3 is CSAPGTGQETKYF. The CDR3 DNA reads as TGCAGTGCTCCAGGGACAGGGCAAGAGACCAAGTACTTC.

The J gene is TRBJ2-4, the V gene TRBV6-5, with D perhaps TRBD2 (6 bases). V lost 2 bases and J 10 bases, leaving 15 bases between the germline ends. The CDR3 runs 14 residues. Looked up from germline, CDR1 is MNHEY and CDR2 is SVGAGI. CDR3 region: CASSYGLAFPIQYF. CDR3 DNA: TGTGCCAGCAGTTACGGGCTAGCGTTTCCAATTCAGTACTTC.

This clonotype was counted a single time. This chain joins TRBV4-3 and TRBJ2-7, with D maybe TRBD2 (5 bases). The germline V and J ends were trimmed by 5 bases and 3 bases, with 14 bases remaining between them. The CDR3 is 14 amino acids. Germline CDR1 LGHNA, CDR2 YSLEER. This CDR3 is CASSGNGSDYEQYF. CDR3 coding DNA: TGCGCCAGCAGCGGTAATGGTAGCGACTACGAGCAGTACTTC.